This entry concerns a single T cell receptor beta chain. Its antigen is currently unknown. V lost 4 bases and J 3 bases, leaving 12 bases between the germline ends. Per the germline V gene, CDR1 is MDHEN and CDR2 is SYDVKM. There are 14 residues in the CDR3. Primers for the PCR totalled 60 Vbeta and 13 Jbeta. Clones were read by immunoSEQ multiplex PCR, and TCRdb kept only the in-frame ones, dropping some. Of approximately 150,000 clones listed, around three quarters were seen once; the top ten hold around 3%. Each of the donors was a healthy bone marrow donor. The data were obtained in a study of cytomegalovirus exposure and HLA in healthy donors. Study-level findings and limits: In a later analysis, at a false discovery rate of 0.05, fewer than 20,000 TCR beta sequences were associated with HLA alleles. Upon later analysis, HLA-associated TCR beta chains proved more clonally expanded than other, equally common chains.

The clonotype comes from a male donor in good health and CMV-seronegative. The V call is TRBV28, the J call TRBJ2-5, with D tentatively TRBD1 (6 bases). Sequencing input: PBMCs. The chain's CDR3 is CASSSRDIKETQYF. CDR3 DNA sequence: TGTGCCAGCAGTTCCCGGGACATAAAAGAGACCCAGTACTTC. The full variable domain, its missing parts supplied by reference TRBV28 and TRBJ2-5, is DVKVTQSSRYLVKRTGEKVFLECVQDMDHENMFWYRQDPGLGLRLIYFSYDVKMKEKGDIPEGYSVSREKKERFSLILESASTNQTSMYLCASSSRDIKETQYFGPGTRLLVL.